These 9 T cell receptor beta chains came from one sample sequenced in a study of cytomegalovirus exposure and HLA in healthy donors. PCR amplification relied on 60 Vbeta primers (plus 13 Jbeta primers). Assay used: immunoSEQ multiplex PCR; TCRdb lists only in-frame clones, some missing. The data contain nearly 300,000 clones, 86% of them singletons. The sample was PBMCs. Receptor source: a middle-aged man in good health and CMV-seropositive.

The chain links TRBV7-3 to TRBJ2-5; D might be TRBD2 (5 bases). The J call is uncertain, as TRBJ2-7 better fits the DNA end. Looked up from germline, CDR1 is SGHTA and CDR2 is FQGTGA. The CDR3 extends over 14 amino acids. The CDR3 DNA reads TGTGCCAGCAGCTCCCGAGCCCCGGGGTACGAGCAGTACTTC. This encodes CASSSRAPGYEQYF.

The table lists this clone with a count of one. CDR3 nucleotide sequence: TGTGCCAGCAGTCGTAGGGGTTTGTCCCACGAGCAGTACTTC. Protein: CASSRRGLSHEQYF. V is TRBV6-1 and J is TRBJ2-7; TRBD1 is a possible D gene (5 bases). Trimming cost V 5 bases and J 5 bases, with 16 bases left between them. The CDR3 is 14 amino acids. Germline lookup yields CDR1 MNHNS and CDR2 SASEGT.

This clone occurred a few times. The chain joins TRBV6-4 to TRBJ1-1, with D unclear. The CDR3 length is 14 residues. With 2 bases removed from V and 0 bases from J, the gap between germline ends came to 7 bases. CDR1 and CDR2 from the germline V gene are MRHNA and SNTAGT. The CDR3 spells CASSDTSMNTEAFF. Here the CDR3 DNA reads TGTGCCAGCAGTGACACCTCTATGAACACTGAAGCTTTCTTT.

This chain links TRBV9 with TRBJ2-2; D unresolved. Germline lookup yields CDR1 SGDLS and CDR2 YYNGEE. Trimming took off 0 bases at V and 0 bases at J, with 9 bases between the two ends. This CDR3 spans 16 amino acids. The CDR3 DNA is TGTGCCAGCAGCGTAGAACACGTTACGAACACCGGGGAGCTGTTTTTT. This encodes CASSVEHVTNTGELFF.

This chain joins TRBV15 and TRBJ2-1; 10 bases line up with TRBD2. Germline V gene sequence: CDR1 LNHNV, CDR2 YYDKDF (reference sequence). Unmatched junction bases numbered 12, after V lost 8 bases and J lost 8 bases. The CDR3 covers 15 residues. CDR3 region: CATAAGASGSYEQFF. The CDR3 DNA is TGTGCCACCGCCGCTGGGGCTAGCGGGAGTTATGAGCAGTTCTTC.

The chain uses TRBV4-1 and TRBJ2-7; 9 bases map to TRBD2. Germline CDR1 is MGHRA and CDR2 is YSYEKL. J gave up 6 bases and V 0 bases, and 9 bases lay outside the gene matches. The CDR3 extends over 16 amino acids. CDR3 protein: CASSQDGVAGEVEQYF. CDR3 DNA sequence: TGCGCCAGCAGCCAAGATGGGGTAGCGGGAGAGGTCGAGCAGTACTTC.

This clone was counted only a few times. The chain links TRBV29-1 to TRBJ1-1, with a tentative D call TRBD1 (6 bases). CDR1 SQVTM and CDR2 ANQGSEA come from the germline V gene. The CDR3 is 13 amino acids. Trimming cost V 5 bases and J 1 base, with 11 bases left between them. The CDR3 bases are TGCAGCGTTTCTCAAGGGGGGAACACTGAAGCTTTCTTT. Translation: CSVSQGGNTEAFF. The full variable domain, in which reference TRBV29-1 and TRBJ1-1 provide the parts outside the CDR3, is SAVISQKPSRDICQRGTSLTIQCQVDSQVTMMFWYRQQPGQSLTLIATANQGSEATYESGFVIDKFPISRPNLTFSTLTVSNMSPEDSSIYLCSVSQGGNTEAFFGQGTRLTVV.

The J gene is TRBJ1-5, the V gene TRBV2; tentative D call: TRBD1 (5 bases). The germline V gene has CDR1 SNHLY and CDR2 FYNNEI. This CDR3 contains 15 residues. Trimming stripped 1 base from V and 9 bases from J, with 16 bases between. CDR3 sequence: CASSEEGARVGPQHF. Written as DNA, the CDR3 is TGTGCCAGCAGTGAAGAAGGGGCTCGGGTAGGGCCCCAGCATTTT.

On this clone itself: The sample has other DNA sequences that encode this CDR3 too. The chain links TRBV25-1 to TRBJ2-7, with 8 bases identical to TRBD2. CDR1 is MGHDK, CDR2 SYGVNS, per germline. The J segment lost 3 bases and the V segment lost 3 bases, leaving 10 bases of the junction unmatched. The CDR3 runs 16 residues. The CDR3 region is CASSDGLGAGGYEQYF. CDR3 DNA: TGTGCCAGCAGTGACGGCTTGGGGGCGGGAGGCTACGAGCAGTACTTC.